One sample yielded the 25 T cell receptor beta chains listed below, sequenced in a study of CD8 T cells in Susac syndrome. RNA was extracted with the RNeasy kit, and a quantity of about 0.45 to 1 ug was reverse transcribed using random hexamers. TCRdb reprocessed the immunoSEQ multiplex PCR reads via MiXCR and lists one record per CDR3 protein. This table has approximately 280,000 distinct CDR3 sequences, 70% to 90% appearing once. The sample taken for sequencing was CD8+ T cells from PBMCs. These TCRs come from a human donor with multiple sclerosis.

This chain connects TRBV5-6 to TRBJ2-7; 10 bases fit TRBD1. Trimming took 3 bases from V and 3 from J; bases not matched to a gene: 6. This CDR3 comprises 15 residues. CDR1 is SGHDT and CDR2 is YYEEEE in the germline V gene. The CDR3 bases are TGTGCCAGCAGCTGGGGGACAGGGGCCGTCTACGAGCAGTACTTC. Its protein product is CASSWGTGAVYEQYF.

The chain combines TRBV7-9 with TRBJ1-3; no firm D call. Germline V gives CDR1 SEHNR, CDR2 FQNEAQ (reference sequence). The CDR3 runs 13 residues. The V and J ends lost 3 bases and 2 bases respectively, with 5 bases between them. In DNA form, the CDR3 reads TGTGCCAGCAGCTTCCCCGCTGGAAACACCATATATTTT. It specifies CASSFPAGNTIYF.

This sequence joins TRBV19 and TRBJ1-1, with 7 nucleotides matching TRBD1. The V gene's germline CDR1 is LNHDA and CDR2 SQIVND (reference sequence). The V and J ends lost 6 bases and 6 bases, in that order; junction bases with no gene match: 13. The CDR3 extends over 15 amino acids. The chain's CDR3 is CASRDQVGGGPEAFF. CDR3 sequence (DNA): TGTGCCAGTAGGGACCAGGTAGGGGGCGGCCCTGAAGCTTTCTTT.

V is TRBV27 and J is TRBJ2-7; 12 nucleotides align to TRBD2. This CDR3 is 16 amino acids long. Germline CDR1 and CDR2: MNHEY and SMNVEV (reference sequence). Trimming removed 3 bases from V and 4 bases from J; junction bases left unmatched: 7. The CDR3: CASSFLAGGPIYEQYF. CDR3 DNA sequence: TGTGCCAGCAGTTTCCTAGCGGGAGGGCCGATATACGAGCAGTACTTC.

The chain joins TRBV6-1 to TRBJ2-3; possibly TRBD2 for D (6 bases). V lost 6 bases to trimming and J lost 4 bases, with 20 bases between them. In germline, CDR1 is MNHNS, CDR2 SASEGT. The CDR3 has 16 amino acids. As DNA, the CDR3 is TGTGCCAGCAGAATAGCGGACTCGGTATACCCAGATACGCAGTATTTT. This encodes CASRIADSVYPDTQYF.

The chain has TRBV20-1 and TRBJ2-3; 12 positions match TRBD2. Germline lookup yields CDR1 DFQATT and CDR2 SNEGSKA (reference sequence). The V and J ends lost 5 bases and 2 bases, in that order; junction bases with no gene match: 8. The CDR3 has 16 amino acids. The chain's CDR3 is CSAYKRTSGVTDTQYF. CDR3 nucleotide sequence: TGCAGTGCTTATAAAAGGACTAGCGGGGTCACAGATACGCAGTATTTT.

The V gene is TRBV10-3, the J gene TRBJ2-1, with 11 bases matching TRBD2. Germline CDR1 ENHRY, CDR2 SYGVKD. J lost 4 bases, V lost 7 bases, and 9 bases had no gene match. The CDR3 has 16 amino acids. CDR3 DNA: TGTGCCATCATGACTAGCGGGAAGGGGGGATACAATGAGCAGTTCTTC. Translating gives CAIMTSGKGGYNEQFF.

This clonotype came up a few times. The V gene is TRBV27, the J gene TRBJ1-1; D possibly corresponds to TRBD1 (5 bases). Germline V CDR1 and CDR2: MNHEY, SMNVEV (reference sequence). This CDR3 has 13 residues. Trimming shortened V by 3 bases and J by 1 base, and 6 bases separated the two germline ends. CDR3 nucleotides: TGTGCCAGCAGTTTCGGGGCGAACACTGAAGCTTTCTTT. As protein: CASSFGANTEAFF.

The chain's CDR3 is CAWSVMDTYEQYF. DNA of the CDR3: TGTGCCTGGAGTGTAATGGACACCTACGAGCAGTACTTC. This chain uses TRBV30 with TRBJ2-7, with D possibly being TRBD1 (5 bases). The CDR3 spans 13 residues. V gave up 0 bases and J gave up 2 bases, with 8 bases separating them. Looked up from germline, CDR1 is GTSNPN and CDR2 is SVGIG (reference sequence).

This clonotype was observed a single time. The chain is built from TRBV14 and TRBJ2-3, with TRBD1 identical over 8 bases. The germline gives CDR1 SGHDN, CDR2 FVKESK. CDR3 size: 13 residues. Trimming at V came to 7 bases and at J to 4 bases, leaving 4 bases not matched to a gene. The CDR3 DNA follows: TGTGCCAGCACGAGACAGGGGCCAGATACGCAGTATTTT. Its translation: CASTRQGPDTQYF.

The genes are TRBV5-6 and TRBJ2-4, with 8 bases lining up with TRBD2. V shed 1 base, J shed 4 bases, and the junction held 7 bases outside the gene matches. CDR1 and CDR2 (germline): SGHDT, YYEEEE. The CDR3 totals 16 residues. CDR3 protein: CASSLMGRGGKNIQYF. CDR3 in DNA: TGTGCCAGCAGCTTGATGGGGCGCGGGGGGAAAAACATTCAGTACTTC. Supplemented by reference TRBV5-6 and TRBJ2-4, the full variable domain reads DAGVTQSPTHLIKTRGQQVTLRCSPKSGHDTVSWYQQALGQGPQFIFQYYEEEERQRGNFPDRFSGHQFPNYSSELNVNALLLGDSALYLCASSLMGRGGKNIQYFGAGTRLSVL.

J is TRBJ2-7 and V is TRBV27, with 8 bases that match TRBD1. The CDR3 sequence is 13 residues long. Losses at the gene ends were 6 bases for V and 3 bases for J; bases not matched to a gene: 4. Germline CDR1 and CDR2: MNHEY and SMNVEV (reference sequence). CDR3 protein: CASSRDRIYEQYF. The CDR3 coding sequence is TGTGCCAGCAGCCGGGACAGGATCTACGAGCAGTACTTC.

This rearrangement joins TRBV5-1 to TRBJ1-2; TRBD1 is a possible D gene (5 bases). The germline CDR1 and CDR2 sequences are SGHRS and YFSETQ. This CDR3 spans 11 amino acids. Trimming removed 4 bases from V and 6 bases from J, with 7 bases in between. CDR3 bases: TGCGCCAGCAGCACAGGAGATGGCTACACCTTC. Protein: CASSTGDGYTF.

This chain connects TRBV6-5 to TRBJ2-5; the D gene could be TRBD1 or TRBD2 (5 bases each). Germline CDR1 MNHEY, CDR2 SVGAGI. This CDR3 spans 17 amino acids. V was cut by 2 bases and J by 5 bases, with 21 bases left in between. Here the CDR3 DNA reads TGTGCCAGCAGTTACACTCCCCTCCCGGGGCCACAGGAGACCCAGTACTTC. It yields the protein CASSYTPLPGPQETQYF.

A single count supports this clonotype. For the CDR3, the DNA is TGTGCCAGCAGCCTCAGGGGCTCAAGCACAGATACGCAGTATTTT. Protein: CASSLRGSSTDTQYF. The chain uses TRBV7-9 and TRBJ2-3; TRBD1 might be the D (6 bases). V was pared by 5 bases and J by 0 bases, with 12 bases between. Germline V gene sequence: CDR1 SEHNR, CDR2 FQNEAQ (reference sequence). The CDR3 extends over 15 amino acids.

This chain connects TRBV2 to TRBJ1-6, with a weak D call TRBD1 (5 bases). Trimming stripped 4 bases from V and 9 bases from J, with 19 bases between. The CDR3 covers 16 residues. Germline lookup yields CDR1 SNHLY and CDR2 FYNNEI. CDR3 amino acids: CASSAPGQGEGSPLHF. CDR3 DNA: TGTGCCAGCAGTGCCCCCGGCCAGGGCGAGGGTTCACCCCTCCACTTT.

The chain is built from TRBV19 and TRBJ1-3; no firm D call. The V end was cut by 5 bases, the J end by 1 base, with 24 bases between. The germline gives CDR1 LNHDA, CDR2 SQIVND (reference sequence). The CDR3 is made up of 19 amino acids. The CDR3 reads CASSFGQSLRAPSGNTIYF. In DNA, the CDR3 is TGTGCCAGTAGTTTCGGCCAGAGCCTCCGAGCCCCGTCTGGAAACACCATATATTTT.

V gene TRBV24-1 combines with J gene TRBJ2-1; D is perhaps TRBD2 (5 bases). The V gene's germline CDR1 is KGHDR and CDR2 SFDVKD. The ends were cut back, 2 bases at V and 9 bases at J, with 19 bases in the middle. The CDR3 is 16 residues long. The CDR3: CATSDSLEGNKGEQFF. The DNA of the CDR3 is TGTGCCACCAGTGATTCGCTAGAGGGTAATAAGGGTGAGCAGTTCTTC.

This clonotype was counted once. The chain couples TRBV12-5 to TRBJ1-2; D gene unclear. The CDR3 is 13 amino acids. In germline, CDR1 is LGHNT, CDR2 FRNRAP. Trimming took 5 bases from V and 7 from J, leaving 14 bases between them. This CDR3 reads CASGLGESAGYTF. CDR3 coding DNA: TGTGCTAGTGGTCTCGGGGAATCTGCTGGCTACACCTTC.

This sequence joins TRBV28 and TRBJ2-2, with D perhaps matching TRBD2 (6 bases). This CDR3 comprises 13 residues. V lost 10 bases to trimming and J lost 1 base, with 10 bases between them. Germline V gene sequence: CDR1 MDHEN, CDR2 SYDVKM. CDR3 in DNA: TGTGCCACTACGCGGGAGAACACCGGGGAGCTGTTTTTT. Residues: CATTRENTGELFF.

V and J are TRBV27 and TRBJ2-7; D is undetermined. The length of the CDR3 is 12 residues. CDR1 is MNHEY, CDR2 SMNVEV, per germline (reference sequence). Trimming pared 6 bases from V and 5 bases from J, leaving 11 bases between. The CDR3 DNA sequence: TGTGCCAGCAGGCACGGGCCCCACGAGCAGTACTTC. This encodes CASRHGPHEQYF.

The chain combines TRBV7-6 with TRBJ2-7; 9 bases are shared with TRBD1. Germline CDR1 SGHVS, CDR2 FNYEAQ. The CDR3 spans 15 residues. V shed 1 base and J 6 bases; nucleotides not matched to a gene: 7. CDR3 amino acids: CASSLGGTGYSEQYF. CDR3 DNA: TGTGCCAGCAGCTTAGGAGGGACAGGGTATAGCGAGCAGTACTTC. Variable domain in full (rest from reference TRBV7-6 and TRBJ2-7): GAGVSQSPRYKVTKRGQDVALRCDPISGHVSLYWYRQALGQGPEFLTYFNYEAQQDKSGLPNDRFSAERPEGSISTLTIQRTEQRDSAMYRCASSLGGTGYSEQYFGPGTRLTVT.

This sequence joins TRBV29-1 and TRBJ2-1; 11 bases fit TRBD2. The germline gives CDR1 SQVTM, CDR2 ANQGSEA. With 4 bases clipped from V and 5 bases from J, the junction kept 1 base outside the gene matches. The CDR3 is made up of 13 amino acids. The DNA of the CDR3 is TGCAGCGTTGTTAGCGGGAGGGACAATGAGCAGTTCTTC. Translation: CSVVSGRDNEQFF.

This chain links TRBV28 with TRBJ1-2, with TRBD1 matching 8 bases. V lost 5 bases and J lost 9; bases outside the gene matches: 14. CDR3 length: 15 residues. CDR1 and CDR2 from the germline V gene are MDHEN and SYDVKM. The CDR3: CASSDLQGDRWCYTF. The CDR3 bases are TGTGCCAGCAGTGATCTCCAAGGGGACAGGTGGTGCTACACCTTC.

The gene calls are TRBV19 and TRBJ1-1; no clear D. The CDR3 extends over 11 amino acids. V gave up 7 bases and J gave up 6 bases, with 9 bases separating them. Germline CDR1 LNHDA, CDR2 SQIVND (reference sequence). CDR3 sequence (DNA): TGTGCCAGTACCGGTGGCGCTGAAGCTTTCTTT. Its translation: CASTGGAEAFF. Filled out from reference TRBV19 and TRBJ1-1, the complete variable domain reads DGGITQSPKYLFRKEGQNVTLSCEQNLNHDAMYWYRQDPGQGLRLIYYSQIVNDFQKGDIAEGYSVSREKKESFPLTVTSAQKNPTAFYLCASTGGAEAFFGQGTRLTVV.